The 2 T cell receptor beta chains below come from one sample, sequenced in a study of shared clonotypes between healthy human individuals. TCRdb keeps only in-frame clones here, not all; method: immunoSEQ multiplex PCR. The repertoire holds around 560,000 clones, approximately 95% seen once, with 0.11% in the top ten. Positively selected for CCR7, the CD45RO-negative cells used as naive CD8 cells excluded terminally differentiated effector memory CD45RA+ cells. Sequencing input: naive CD8+ T cells sorted from blood. The receptors come from a woman aged 25 to 39 in good health.

This clone has just one count. The rearrangement links TRBV27 to TRBJ2-2, with D unresolved. Trimming removed 2 bases at V and 7 bases at J, with 8 bases between. Germline V gene data show CDR1 as MNHEY and CDR2 as SMNVEV (reference sequence). The CDR3 contains 13 residues. The chain's CDR3 is CASSLVRGGELFF. The DNA for the CDR3 is TGTGCCAGCAGTTTAGTAAGAGGCGGGGAGCTGTTTTTT.

The chain carries TRBV7-9 and TRBJ2-4; D gene uncertain. CDR3 length: 16 residues. Germline-derived CDR1 and CDR2 are SEHNR and FQNEAQ (reference sequence). Trimming cost V 1 base and J 0 bases, with 10 bases left between them. In DNA, the CDR3 is TGTGCCAGCAGCTTAGTCGAGACCCTAGCCAAAAACATTCAGTACTTC. Its protein product is CASSLVETLAKNIQYF.